A selection of T cell receptor beta chains follows, all from one sample in a study of Ad26.COV2.S vaccination and SARS-CoV-2 variants. The repertoire was sequenced with immunoSEQ multiplex PCR; TCRdb's copy has only in-frame clones and lacks some. The sample holds more than 300,000 clones, 86% seen once. The specimen comprised peripheral blood, sampled in a trial of Ad26.COV2.S vaccine versus placebo. Receptors were obtained from a person between 18 and 65 years old who received the Ad26.COV2.S COVID-19 vaccine or a placebo. CDR3s include the opening cysteine and the closing phenylalanine or tryptophan. D genes are given only for firm matches. A clone size is listed for some rows: how often the clone was seen (once, few, many), or a class if it is expanded.

.	TRBV6-6	TRBJ1-2	TRBD1	TGTGCCAGCAGTTACTCGAACTCCGGACAGGGTGGCTACACCTTC	CASSYSNSGQGGYTF
.	TRBV30	TRBJ2-3	.	TGTGCTTCTACCGGGGGACAAGGCACAGATACGCAGTATTTT	CASTGGQGTDTQYF
once	TRBV10-2	TRBJ1-6	.	TGCGCCAGCAGTGTACAGGGAACTAGTTACTATAATTCACCCCTCCACTTT	CASSVQGTSYYNSPLHF
once	TRBV7-8	TRBJ1-5	.	TGTGCCAGCAGCTTAGGATTGTATCAGCCCCAGCATTTT	CASSLGLYQPQHF
.	TRBV7-2	TRBJ1-5	.	TGTGCCAGCAGCTTAACAGGCCCATATAGCAATCAGCCCCAGCATTTT	CASSLTGPYSNQPQHF
.	TRBV11-2	TRBJ1-6	.	TGTGCCAGCAGTCTTGGGCTTGGGCTTTCACCCCTCCACTTT	CASSLGLGLSPLHF
.	TRBV19	TRBJ1-2	TRBD1	TGTGCCAGTAGGCTCCAGGGGGAGTCCGCCTATGGCTACACCTTC	CASRLQGESAYGYTF
.	TRBV27	TRBJ2-2	TRBD2	TGTGCCAGCAGTTTGACTAGCGGGGGACCTACCGGGGAGCTGTTTTTT	CASSLTSGGPTGELFF
.	TRBV7-8	TRBJ2-1	.	TGTGCCAGCAGCTTTGAGGTGGGGACTGAGCAGTTCTTC	CASSFEVGTEQFF
.	TRBV14	TRBJ1-4	.	TGTGCCAGCAGCCAAGAAGGAGGCGTTAATGAAAAACTGTTTTTT	CASSQEGGVNEKLFF
.	TRBV29-1	TRBJ1-2	TRBD1	TGCAGCGTGCTTAGGGGGACAGGGGATGGCTACACCTTC	CSVLRGTGDGYTF
.	TRBV2	TRBJ2-1	TRBD2	TGTGCCAGCTTCAATAGCGGGGGTCAGAGAAACAATGAGCAGTTCTTC	CASFNSGGQRNNEQFF
.	TRBV12-3/TRBV12-4	TRBJ2-7	TRBD1	TGTGCCAGCAGTTCCGGACAGGGCGAGCAGTACTTC	CASSSGQGEQYF
.	TRBV6-6	TRBJ1-3	TRBD1	TGTGCCAGCAGTAACCGGGACAGGGAACGAAACACCATATATTTT	CASSNRDRERNTIYF
.	TRBV19	TRBJ1-1	TRBD1	TGTGCCAGTAATACCCCGGGACAGGAGAGGAACACTGAAGCTTTCTTT	CASNTPGQERNTEAFF
.	TRBV10-3	TRBJ1-2	TRBD1	TGTGCCATCAGTGTGGACAGGGGGCGCCTGGGGGGCTACACCTTC	CAISVDRGRLGGYTF
once	TRBV18	TRBJ1-3	.	TGTGCCAGCTCACCAGGGGGATTCTCTGGAAACACCATATATTTT	CASSPGGFSGNTIYF
.	TRBV15	TRBJ1-2	TRBD1	TGTGCCACCAGTCCACGGACAGGGGCATATGGCTACACCTTC	CATSPRTGAYGYTF
.	TRBV19	TRBJ1-2	TRBD1	TGTGCCAGTAGTATAAGGGCAGGGGGCATCTATGGCTACACCTTC	CASSIRAGGIYGYTF
.	TRBV10-1	TRBJ2-3	.	TGCGCCAGCAGTGCCTCCGTTCGAAGCACAGATACGCAGTATTTT	CASSASVRSTDTQYF
.	TRBV5-4	TRBJ2-1	TRBD1	TGTGCCAGCAGCTTGGGGGACAGGGGGCAACTTAAGTACAATGAGCAGTTCTTC	CASSLGDRGQLKYNEQFF
.	TRBV9	TRBJ2-1	.	TGTGCCAGCAGCGCCTTTAATGAGCAGTTCTTC	CASSAFNEQFF
.	TRBV5-1	TRBJ2-3	TRBD1	TGCGCCAGCAGCTTTACAGGGGACCCCACAGATACGCAGTATTTT	CASSFTGDPTDTQYF
.	TRBV30	TRBJ1-4	TRBD1	TGTGCCTGGAGTGTACAGGGGGGGCCGACGGAACTGTTTTTT	CAWSVQGGPTELFF
.	TRBV30	TRBJ1-1	.	TGTGCCTGGAGTGCGGACAGTAGGATTTCTTTCTTT	CAWSADSRISFF
.	TRBV4-3	TRBJ2-7	.	TGCGCCAGCAGCCAAGACAGGGGCCCCTCCTACGAGCAGTACTTC	CASSQDRGPSYEQYF
few	TRBV4-3	TRBJ1-2	.	TGCGCCAGCAGCCTAAATACCAACTATGGCTACACCTTC	CASSLNTNYGYTF
.	TRBV6-2/TRBV6-3	TRBJ2-3	.	TGTGCCAGCAGTCCCCAAGAGGGTAGCACAGATACGCAGTATTTT	CASSPQEGSTDTQYF
.	TRBV18	TRBJ2-7	.	TGTGCCAGCTCACCCGGGGTCCTCCCCTACGAGCAGTACTTC	CASSPGVLPYEQYF
.	TRBV3-1/TRBV3-2	TRBJ2-1	TRBD2	TGTGCCAGCAGCCAAGTTGCAGCGGGGTACAATGAGCAGTTCTTC	CASSQVAAGYNEQFF
.	TRBV2	TRBJ2-7	.	TGTGCCAGCAGTGGAGACTCCTACGAGCAGTACTTC	CASSGDSYEQYF
.	TRBV29-1	TRBJ1-1	.	TGCAGCGTTGAGGGGAACATGAACACTGAAGCTTTCTTT	CSVEGNMNTEAFF
.	TRBV11-1	TRBJ2-1	.	TGTGCCAGCAGCCCCTGGGGCTCCTACAATGAGCAGTTCTTC	CASSPWGSYNEQFF
.	TRBV19	TRBJ2-1	.	TGTGCCAGAGGGACCACCGCTAATAGCTCCTACAATGAGCAGTTCTTC	CARGTTANSSYNEQFF
.	TRBV6-2/TRBV6-3	TRBJ1-5	.	TGTGCCAGCAGTGGACCAGGGCGCAATCAGCCCCAGCATTTT	CASSGPGRNQPQHF
.	TRBV9	TRBJ1-6	TRBD1	TGTGCCAGCAGCGTTGGACAGGGACTCCCCACGGCGACACCCCTCCACTTT	CASSVGQGLPTATPLHF
.	TRBV30	TRBJ1-5	TRBD1	TGTGCCTGGAGCCCTAATCCGGGACAGGGTGGGCCCCAGCATTTT	CAWSPNPGQGGPQHF
.	TRBV4-2	TRBJ1-5	.	TGTGCCAGCAGCCAACACAGGGACCAGCCCCAGCATTTT	CASSQHRDQPQHF